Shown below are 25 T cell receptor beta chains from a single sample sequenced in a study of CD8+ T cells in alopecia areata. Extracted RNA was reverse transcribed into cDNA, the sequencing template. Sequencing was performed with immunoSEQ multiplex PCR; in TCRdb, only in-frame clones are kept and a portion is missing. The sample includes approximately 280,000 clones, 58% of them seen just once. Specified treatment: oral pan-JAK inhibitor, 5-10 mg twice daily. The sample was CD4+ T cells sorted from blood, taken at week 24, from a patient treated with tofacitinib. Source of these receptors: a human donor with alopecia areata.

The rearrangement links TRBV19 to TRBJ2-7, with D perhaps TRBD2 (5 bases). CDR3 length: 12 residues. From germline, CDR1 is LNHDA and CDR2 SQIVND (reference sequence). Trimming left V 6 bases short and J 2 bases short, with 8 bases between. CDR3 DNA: TGTGCCAGTAGGAGGGAGCCCTACGAGCAGTACTTC. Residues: CASRREPYEQYF.

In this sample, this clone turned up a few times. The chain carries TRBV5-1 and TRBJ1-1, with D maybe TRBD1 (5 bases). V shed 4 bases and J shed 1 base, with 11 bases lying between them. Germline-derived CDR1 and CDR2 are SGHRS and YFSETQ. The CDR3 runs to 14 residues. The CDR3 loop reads CASSRDPGNTEAFF. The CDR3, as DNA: TGCGCCAGCAGCCGGGACCCGGGGAACACTGAAGCTTTCTTT.

The CDR3 DNA is TGCGCCAGCAGCCCGGGGGGGCCTTATAACTACGAGCAGTACTTC. It encodes CASSPGGPYNYEQYF. This chain joins TRBV5-1 and TRBJ2-7; 8 bases match TRBD2. V gave up 4 bases and J gave up 3 bases; unmatched junction bases: 9. Germline assignment: CDR1 SGHRS and CDR2 YFSETQ. CDR3 length: 15 amino acids.

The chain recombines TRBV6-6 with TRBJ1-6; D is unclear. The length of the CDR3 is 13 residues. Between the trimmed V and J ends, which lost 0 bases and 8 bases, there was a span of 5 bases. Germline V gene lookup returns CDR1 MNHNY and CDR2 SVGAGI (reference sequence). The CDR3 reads CASSYSTDSPLHF. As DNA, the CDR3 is TGTGCCAGCAGTTACTCGACGGATTCACCCCTCCACTTT.

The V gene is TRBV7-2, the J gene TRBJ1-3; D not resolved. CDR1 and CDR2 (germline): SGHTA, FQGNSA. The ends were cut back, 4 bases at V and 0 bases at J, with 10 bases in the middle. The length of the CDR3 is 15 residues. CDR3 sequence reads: CASSSNRGSGNTIYF. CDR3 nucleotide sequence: TGTGCCAGCAGCTCAAACCGGGGCTCTGGAAACACCATATATTTT.

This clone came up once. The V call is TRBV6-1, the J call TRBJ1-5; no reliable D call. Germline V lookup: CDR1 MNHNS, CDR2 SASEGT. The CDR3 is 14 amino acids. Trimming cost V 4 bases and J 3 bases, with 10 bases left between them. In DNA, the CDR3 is TGTGCCAGCAGTGCCCGGGATTTCAATCAGCCCCAGCATTTT. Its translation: CASSARDFNQPQHF.

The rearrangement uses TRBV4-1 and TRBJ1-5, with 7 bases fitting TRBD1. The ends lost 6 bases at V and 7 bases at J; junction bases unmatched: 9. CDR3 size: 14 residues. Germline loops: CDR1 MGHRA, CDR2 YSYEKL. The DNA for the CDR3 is TGCGCCAGCAGAGCAACAGGGGCGGGACAGCCCCAGCATTTT. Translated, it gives CASRATGAGQPQHF.

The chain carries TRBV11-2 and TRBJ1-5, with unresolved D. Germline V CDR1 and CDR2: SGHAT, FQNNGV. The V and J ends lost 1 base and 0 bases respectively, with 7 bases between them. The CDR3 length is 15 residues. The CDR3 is CASSLADYSNQPQHF. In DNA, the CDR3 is TGTGCCAGCAGCTTAGCAGACTATAGCAATCAGCCCCAGCATTTT.

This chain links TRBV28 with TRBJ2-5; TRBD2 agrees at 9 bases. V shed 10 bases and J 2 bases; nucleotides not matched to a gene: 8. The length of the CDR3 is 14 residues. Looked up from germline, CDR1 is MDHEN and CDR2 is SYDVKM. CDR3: CAIAFSGGQETQYF. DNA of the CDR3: TGTGCCATCGCCTTCAGCGGGGGGCAAGAGACCCAGTACTTC.

The CDR3, as DNA: TGCGCCAGCAGCCTCGACGGACAGGGAAAGTCCTACGAGCAGTACTTC. Translating gives CASSLDGQGKSYEQYF. This chain joins TRBV5-1 and TRBJ2-7; TRBD1 matches 8 bases. The CDR3 runs 16 residues. With 4 bases clipped from V and 1 base from J, the junction kept 10 bases outside the gene matches. CDR1 is SGHRS and CDR2 is YFSETQ in the germline V gene.

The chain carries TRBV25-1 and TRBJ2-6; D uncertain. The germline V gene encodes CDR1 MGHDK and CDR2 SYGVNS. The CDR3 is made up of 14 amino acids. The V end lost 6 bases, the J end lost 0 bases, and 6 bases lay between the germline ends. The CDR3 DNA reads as TGTGCCAGCAGCCCCGTCTCTGGGGCCAACGTCCTGACTTTC. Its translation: CASSPVSGANVLTF. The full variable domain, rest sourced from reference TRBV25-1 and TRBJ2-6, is EADIYQTPRYLVIGTGKKITLECSQTMGHDKMYWYQQDPGMELHLIHYSYGVNSTEKGDLSSESTVSRIRTEHFPLTLESARPSHTSQYLCASSPVSGANVLTFGAGSRLTVL.

CDR3 DNA sequence: TGCAGCGATGTCTCCTACGAGCAGTACTTC. Translation gives CSDVSYEQYF. The rearrangement joins TRBV29-1 to TRBJ2-7; D gene uncertain. CDR1 is SQVTM and CDR2 is ANQGSEA in the germline V gene. V was cut by 7 bases and J by 0 bases, with 4 bases left in between. The CDR3 contains 10 residues.

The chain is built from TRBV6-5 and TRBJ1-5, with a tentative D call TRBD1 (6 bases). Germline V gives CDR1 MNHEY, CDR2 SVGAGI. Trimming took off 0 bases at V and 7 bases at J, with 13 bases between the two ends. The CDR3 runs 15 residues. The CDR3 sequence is CASSYSGAAVQPQHF. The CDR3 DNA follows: TGTGCCAGCAGTTACTCGGGGGCGGCAGTCCAGCCCCAGCATTTT.

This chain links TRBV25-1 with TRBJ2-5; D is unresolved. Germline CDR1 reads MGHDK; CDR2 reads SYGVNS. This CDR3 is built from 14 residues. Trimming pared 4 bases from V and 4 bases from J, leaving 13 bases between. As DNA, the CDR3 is TGTGCCAGCAGTGGAGTTTCGGGTGCAGAGACCCAGTACTTC. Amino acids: CASSGVSGAETQYF.

DNA for the CDR3: TGTGCCTGGAGTCGAATGACAGGGGATGGCTACACCTTC. Protein: CAWSRMTGDGYTF. The chain employs TRBV30 and TRBJ1-2, with TRBD1 identical over 8 bases. Germline CDR1 GTSNPN, CDR2 SVGIG (reference sequence). Losses at the gene ends were 2 bases for V and 6 bases for J; bases not matched to a gene: 5. This CDR3 region has 13 residues.

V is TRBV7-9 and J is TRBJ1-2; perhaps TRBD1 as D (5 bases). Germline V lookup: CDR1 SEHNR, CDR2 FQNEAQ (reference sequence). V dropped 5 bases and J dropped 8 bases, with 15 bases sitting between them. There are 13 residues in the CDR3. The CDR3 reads CASSKAGTGGYTF. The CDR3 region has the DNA TGTGCCAGCAGCAAAGCCGGGACGGGCGGCTACACCTTC.

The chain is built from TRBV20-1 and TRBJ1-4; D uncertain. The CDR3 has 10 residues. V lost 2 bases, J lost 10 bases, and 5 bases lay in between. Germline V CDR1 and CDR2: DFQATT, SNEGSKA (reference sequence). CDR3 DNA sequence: TGCAGTGCTAGAATCGGAAAACTGTTTTTT. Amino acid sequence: CSARIGKLFF.

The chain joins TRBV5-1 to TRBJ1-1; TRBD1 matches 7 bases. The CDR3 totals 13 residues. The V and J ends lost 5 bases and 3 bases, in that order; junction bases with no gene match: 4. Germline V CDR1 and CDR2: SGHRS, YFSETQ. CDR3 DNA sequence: TGCGCCAGCAGGACAGGGCGAGACACTGAAGCTTTCTTT. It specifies CASRTGRDTEAFF.

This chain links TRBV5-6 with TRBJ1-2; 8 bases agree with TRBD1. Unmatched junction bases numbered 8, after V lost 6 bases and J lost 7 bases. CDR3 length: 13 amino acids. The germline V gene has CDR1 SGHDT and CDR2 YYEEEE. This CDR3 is CASIRAGGSGYTF. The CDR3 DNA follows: TGTGCCAGCATTCGGGCAGGGGGCTCTGGCTACACCTTC. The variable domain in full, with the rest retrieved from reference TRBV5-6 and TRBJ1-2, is DAGVTQSPTHLIKTRGQQVTLRCSPKSGHDTVSWYQQALGQGPQFIFQYYEEEERQRGNFPDRFSGHQFPNYSSELNVNALLLGDSALYLCASIRAGGSGYTFGSGTRLTVV.

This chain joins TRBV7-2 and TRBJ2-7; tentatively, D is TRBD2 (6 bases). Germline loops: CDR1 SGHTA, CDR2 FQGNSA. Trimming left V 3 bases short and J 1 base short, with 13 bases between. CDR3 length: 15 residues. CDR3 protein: CASSFQAGRSYEQYF. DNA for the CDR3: TGTGCCAGCAGCTTTCAAGCGGGTCGATCCTACGAGCAGTACTTC.

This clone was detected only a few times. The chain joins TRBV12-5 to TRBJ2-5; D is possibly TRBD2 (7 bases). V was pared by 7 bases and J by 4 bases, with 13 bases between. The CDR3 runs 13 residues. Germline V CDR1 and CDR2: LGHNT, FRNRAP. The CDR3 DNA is TGTGCTAGTGCCCTAGGGGGGGGAGAGACCCAGTACTTC. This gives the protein CASALGGGETQYF. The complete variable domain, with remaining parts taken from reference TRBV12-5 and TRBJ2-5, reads DARVTQTPRHKVTEMGQEVTMRCQPILGHNTVFWYRQTMMQGLELLAYFRNRAPLDDSGMPKDRFSAEMPDATLATLKIQPSEPRDSAVYFCASALGGGETQYFGPGTRLLVL.

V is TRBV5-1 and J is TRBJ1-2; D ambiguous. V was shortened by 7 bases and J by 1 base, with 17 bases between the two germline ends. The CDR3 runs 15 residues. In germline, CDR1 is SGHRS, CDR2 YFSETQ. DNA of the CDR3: TGCGCCAGCGCAGAAGTAGAGAACATTAACTATGGCTACACCTTC. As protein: CASAEVENINYGYTF.

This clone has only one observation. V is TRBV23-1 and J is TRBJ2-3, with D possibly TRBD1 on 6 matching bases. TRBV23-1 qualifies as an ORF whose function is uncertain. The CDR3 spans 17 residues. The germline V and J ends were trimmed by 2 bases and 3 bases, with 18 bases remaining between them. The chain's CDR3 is CASSQTGTLSQTDTQYF. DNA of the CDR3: TGCGCCAGCAGTCAAACCGGGACACTTAGCCAAACAGATACGCAGTATTTT.

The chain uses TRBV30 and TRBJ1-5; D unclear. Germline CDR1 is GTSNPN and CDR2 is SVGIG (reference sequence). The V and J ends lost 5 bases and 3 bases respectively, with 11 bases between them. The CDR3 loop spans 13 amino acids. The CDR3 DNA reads TGTGCCTGGGCGGGCGGGATCAATCAGCCCCAGCATTTT. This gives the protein CAWAGGINQPQHF. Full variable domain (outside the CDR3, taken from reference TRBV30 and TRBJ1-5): SQTIHQWPATLVQPVGSPLSLECTVEGTSNPNLYWYRQAAGRGLQLLFYSVGIGQISSEVPQNLSASRPQDRQFILSSKKLLLSDSGFYLCAWAGGINQPQHFGDGTRLSIL.

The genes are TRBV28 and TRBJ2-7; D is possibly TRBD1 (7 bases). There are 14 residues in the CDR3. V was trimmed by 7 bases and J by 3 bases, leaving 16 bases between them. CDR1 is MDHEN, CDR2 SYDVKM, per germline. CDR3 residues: CASISGGGFYEQYF. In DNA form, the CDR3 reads TGTGCCAGCATCTCAGGGGGAGGATTCTACGAGCAGTACTTC.